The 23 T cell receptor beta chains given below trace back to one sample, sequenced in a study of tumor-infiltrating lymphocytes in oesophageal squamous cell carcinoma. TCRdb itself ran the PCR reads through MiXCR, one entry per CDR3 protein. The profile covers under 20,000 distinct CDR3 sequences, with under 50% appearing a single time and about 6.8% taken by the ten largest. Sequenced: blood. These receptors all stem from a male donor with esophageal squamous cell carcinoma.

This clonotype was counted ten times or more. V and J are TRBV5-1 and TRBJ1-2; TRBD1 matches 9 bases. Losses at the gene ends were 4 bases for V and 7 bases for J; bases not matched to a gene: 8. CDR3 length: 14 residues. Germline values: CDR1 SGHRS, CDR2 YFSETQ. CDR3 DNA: TGCGCCAGCAGCCGGGGGGGACAGGGAGGTGGCTACACCTTC. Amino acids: CASSRGGQGGGYTF. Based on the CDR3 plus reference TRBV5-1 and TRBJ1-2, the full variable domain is KAGVTQTPRYLIKTRGQQVTLSCSPISGHRSVSWYQQTPGQGLQFLFEYFSETQRNKGNFPGRFSGRQFSNSRSEMNVSTLELGDSALYLCASSRGGQGGGYTFGSGTRLTVV.

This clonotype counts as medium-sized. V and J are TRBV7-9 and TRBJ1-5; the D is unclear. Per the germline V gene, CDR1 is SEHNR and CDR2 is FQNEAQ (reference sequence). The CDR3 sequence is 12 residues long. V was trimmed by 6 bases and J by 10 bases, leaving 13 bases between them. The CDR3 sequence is CASSGRSGPQHF. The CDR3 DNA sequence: TGTGCCAGCAGTGGACGGTCGGGTCCCCAGCATTTT.

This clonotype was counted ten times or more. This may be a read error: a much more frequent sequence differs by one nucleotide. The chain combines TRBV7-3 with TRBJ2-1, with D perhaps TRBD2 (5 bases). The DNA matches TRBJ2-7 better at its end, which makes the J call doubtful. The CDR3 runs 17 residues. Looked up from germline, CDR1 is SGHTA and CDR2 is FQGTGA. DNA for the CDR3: TGTGCCAGCAGCCCCGCCCGACTGGGGAGCTCCTACAATGAGCAGTACTTC. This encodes CASSPARLGSSYNEQYF.

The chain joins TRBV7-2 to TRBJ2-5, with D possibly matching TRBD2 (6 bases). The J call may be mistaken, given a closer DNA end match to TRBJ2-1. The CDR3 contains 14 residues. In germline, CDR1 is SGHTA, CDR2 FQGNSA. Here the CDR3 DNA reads TGTGCCAGCAGCCCAGACAGCGGGTCTGGTGAGCAGTTCTTC. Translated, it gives CASSPDSGSGEQFF.

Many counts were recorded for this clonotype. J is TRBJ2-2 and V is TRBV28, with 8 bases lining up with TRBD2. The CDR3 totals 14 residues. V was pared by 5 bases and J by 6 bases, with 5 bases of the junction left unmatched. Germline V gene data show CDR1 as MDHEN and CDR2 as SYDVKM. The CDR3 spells CASSQTSAAGELFF. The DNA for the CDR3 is TGTGCCAGCAGTCAGACTAGCGCGGCCGGGGAGCTGTTTTTT.

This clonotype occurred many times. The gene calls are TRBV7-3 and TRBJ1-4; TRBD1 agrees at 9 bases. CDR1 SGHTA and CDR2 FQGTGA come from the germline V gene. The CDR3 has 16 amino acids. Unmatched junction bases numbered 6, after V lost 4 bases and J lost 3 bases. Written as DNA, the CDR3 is TGTGCCAGCAGCTCACAGGGGGCGATATCTAATGAAAAACTGTTTTTT. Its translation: CASSSQGAISNEKLFF.

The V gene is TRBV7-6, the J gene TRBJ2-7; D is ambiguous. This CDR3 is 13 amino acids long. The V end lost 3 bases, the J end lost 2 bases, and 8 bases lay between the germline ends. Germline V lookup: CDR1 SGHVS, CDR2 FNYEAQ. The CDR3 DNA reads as TGTGCCAGCAGCTTCCCCACCGCCTACGAGCAGTACTTC. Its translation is CASSFPTAYEQYF. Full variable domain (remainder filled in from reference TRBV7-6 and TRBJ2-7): GAGVSQSPRYKVTKRGQDVALRCDPISGHVSLYWYRQALGQGPEFLTYFNYEAQQDKSGLPNDRFSAERPEGSISTLTIQRTEQRDSAMYRCASSFPTAYEQYFGPGTRLTVT.

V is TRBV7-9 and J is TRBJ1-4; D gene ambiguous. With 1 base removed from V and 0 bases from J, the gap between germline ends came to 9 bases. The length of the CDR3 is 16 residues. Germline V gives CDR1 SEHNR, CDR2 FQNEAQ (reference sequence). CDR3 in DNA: TGTGCCAGCAGCTTAGGGCAGCTCGCAACTAATGAAAAACTGTTTTTT. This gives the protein CASSLGQLATNEKLFF. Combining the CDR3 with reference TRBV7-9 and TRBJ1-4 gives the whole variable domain DTGVSQNPRHKITKRGQNVTFRCDPISEHNRLYWYRQTLGQGPEFLTYFQNEAQLEKSRLLSDRFSAERPKGSFSTLEIQRTEQGDSAMYLCASSLGQLATNEKLFFGSGTQLSVL.

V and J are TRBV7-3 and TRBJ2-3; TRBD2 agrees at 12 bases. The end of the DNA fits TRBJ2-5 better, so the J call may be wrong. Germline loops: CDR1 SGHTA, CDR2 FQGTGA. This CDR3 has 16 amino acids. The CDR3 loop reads CASSYLAGGVQETQYF. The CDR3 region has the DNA TGTGCCAGCAGCTACCTAGCGGGAGGGGTCCAAGAGACCCAGTACTTC.

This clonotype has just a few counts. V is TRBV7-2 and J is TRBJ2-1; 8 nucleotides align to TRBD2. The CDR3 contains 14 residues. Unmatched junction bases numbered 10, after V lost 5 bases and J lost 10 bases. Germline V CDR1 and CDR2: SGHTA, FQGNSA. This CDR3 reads CASSPFRREVEQFF. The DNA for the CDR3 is TGTGCCAGCAGCCCCTTTAGGCGGGAGGTGGAGCAGTTCTTC.

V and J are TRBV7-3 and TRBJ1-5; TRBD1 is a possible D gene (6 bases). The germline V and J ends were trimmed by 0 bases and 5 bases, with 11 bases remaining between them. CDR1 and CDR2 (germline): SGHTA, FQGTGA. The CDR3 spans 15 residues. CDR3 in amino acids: CASSLTGAGDQPQHF. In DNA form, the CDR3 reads TGTGCCAGCAGCTTAACGGGGGCCGGGGATCAGCCCCAGCATTTT.

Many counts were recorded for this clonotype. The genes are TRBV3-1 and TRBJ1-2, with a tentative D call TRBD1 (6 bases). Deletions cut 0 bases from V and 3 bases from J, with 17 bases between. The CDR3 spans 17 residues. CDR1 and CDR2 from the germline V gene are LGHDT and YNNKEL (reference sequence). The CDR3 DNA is TGTGCCAGCAGCCAAGATAGGGGGTTCGTAGGGGACTATGGCTACACCTTC. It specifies CASSQDRGFVGDYGYTF. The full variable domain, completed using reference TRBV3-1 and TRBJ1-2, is DTAVSQTPKYLVTQMGNDKSIKCEQNLGHDTMYWYKQDSKKFLKIMFSYNNKELIINETVPNRFSPKSPDKAHLNLHINSLELGDSAVYFCASSQDRGFVGDYGYTFGSGTRLTVV.

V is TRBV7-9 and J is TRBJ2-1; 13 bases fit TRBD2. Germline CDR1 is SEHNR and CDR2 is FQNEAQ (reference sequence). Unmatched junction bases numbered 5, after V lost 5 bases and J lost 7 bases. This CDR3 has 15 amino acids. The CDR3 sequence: CASSQTSGRLNEQFF. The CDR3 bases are TGTGCCAGCAGCCAGACTAGCGGGAGGCTGAATGAGCAGTTCTTC.

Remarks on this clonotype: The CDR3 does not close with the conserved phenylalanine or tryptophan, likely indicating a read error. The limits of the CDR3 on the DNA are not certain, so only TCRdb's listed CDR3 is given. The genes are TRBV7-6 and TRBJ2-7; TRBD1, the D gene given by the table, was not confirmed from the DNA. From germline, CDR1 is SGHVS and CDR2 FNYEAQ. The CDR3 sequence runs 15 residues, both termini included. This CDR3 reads CASSLDTGVGYTFGS.

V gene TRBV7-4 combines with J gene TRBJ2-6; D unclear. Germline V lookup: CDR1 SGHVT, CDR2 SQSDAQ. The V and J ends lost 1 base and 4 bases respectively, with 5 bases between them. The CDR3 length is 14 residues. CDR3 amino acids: CASSLGVGANVLTF. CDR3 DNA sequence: TGTGCCAGCAGCTTAGGAGTCGGGGCCAACGTCCTGACTTTC.

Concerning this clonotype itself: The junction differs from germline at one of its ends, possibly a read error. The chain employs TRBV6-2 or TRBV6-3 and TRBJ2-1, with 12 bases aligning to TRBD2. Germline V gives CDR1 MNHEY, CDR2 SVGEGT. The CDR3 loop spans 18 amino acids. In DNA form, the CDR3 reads TGTGTCAGCAATATCGGGCTAGCGGGGGGGATATCCTACAATCAGCAGTTCTTC. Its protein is CVSNIGLAGGISYNQQFF.

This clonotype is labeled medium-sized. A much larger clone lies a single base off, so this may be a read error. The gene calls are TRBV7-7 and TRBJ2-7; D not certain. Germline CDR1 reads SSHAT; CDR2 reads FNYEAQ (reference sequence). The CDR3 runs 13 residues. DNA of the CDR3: TGTGCTAGCAGCTTATCCCATAGCAACGAGCAGTACTTC. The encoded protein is CASSLSHSNEQYF.

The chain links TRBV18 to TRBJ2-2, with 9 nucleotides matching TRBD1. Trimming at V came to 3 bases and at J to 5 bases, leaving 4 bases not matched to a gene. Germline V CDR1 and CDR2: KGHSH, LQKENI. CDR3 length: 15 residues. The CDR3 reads CASSPIGQGTGELFF. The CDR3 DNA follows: TGTGCCAGCTCACCGATTGGACAGGGGACCGGGGAGCTGTTTTTT.

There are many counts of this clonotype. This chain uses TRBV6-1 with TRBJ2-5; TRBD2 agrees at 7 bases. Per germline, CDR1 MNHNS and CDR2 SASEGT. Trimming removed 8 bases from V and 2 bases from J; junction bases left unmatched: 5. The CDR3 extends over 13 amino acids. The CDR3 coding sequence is TGTGCCAGCCGACCGGGGGGACAAGAGACCCAGTACTTC. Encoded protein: CASRPGGQETQYF.

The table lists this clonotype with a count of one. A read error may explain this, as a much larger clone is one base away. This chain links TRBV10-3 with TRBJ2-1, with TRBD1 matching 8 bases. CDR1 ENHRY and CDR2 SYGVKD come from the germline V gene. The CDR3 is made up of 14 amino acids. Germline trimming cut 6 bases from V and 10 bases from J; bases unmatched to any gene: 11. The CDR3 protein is CAIRDTGTGNEQFF. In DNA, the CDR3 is TGTGCCATCAGGGATACCGGGACAGGCAACGAGCAGTTCTTC.

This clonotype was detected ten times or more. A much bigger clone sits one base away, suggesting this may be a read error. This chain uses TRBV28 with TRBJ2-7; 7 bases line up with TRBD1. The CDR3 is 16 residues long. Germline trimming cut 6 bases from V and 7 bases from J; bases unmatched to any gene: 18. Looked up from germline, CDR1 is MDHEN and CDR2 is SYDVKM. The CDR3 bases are TGTGCCAGCAGCCACCAAGGACAGGTCATCTACAATGAGCAGTACTTC. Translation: CASSHQGQVIYNEQYF.

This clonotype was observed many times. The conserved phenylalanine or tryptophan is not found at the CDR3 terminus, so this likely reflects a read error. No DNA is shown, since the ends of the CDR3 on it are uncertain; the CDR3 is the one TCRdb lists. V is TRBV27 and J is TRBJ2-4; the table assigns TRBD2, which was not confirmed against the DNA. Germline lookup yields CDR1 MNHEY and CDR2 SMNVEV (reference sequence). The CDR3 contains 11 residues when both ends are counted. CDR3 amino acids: CASPWREVPVG.

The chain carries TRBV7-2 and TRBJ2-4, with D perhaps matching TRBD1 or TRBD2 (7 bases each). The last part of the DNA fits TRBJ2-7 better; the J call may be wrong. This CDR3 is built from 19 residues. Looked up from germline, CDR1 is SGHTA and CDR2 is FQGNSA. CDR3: CASSSPRRGGQPTTYEQYF. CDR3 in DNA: TGTGCCAGCAGCTCTCCGCGGCGCGGGGGACAGCCTACCACCTACGAGCAGTACTTC.